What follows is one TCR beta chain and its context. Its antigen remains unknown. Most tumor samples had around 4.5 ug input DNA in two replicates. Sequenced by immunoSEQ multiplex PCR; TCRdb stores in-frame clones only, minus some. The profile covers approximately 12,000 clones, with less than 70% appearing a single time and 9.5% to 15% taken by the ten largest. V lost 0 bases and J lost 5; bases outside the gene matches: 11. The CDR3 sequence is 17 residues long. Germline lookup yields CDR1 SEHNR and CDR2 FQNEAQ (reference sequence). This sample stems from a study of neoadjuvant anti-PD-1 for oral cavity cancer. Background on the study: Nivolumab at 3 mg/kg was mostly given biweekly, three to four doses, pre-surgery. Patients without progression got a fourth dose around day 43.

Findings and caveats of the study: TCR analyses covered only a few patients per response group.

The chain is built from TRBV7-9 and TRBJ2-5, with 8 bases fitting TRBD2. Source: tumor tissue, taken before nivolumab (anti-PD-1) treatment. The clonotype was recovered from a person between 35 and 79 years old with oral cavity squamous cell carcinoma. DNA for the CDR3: TGTGCCAGCAGCTTAGCGTCCGGGGGGGCACTGGGGGAGACCCAGTACTTC. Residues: CASSLASGGALGETQYF.